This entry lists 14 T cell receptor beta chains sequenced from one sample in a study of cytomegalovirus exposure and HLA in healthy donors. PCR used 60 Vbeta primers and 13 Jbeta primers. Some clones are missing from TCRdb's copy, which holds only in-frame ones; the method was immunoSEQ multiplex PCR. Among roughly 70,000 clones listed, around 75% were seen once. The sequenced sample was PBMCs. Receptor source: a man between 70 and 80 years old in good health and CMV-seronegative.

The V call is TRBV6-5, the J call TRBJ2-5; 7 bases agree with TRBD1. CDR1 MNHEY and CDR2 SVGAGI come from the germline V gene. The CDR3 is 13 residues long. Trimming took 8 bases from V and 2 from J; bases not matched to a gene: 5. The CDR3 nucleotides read TGTGCCAGCGGCCGGACAGGACAAGAGACCCAGTACTTC. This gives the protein CASGRTGQETQYF.

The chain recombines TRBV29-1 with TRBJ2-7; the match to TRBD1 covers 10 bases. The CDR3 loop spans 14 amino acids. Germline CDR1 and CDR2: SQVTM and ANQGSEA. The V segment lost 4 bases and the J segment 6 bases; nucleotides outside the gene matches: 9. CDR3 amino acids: CSVAPGQGGAEQYF. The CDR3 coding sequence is TGCAGCGTTGCCCCAGGACAGGGGGGCGCCGAGCAGTACTTC.

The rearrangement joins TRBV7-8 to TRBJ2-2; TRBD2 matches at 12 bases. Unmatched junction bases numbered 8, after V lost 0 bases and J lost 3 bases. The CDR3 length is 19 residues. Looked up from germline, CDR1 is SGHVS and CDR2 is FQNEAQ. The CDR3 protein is CASSLARLAGVSDTGELFF. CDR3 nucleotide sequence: TGTGCCAGCAGCTTAGCGCGACTAGCGGGAGTTTCAGACACCGGGGAGCTGTTTTTT.

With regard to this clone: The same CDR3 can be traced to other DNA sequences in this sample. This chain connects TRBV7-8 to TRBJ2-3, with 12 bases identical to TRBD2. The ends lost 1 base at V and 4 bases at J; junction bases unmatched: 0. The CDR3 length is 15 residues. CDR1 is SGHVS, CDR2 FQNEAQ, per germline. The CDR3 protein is CASSLGLAGADTQYF. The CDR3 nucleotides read TGTGCCAGCAGCTTAGGACTAGCGGGAGCAGATACGCAGTATTTT.

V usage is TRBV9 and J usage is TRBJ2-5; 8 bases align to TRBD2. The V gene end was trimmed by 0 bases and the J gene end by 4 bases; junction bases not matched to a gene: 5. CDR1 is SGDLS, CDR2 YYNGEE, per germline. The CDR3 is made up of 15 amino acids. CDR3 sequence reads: CASSVAPRGGETQYF. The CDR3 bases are TGTGCCAGCAGCGTAGCTCCCCGGGGGGGAGAGACCCAGTACTTC.

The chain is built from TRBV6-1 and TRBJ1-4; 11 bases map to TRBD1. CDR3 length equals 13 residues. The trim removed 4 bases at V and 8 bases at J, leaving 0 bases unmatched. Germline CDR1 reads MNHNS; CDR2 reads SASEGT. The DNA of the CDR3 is TGTGCCAGCAGTGGGACAGGGGGCGAAAAACTGTTTTTT. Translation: CASSGTGGEKLFF.

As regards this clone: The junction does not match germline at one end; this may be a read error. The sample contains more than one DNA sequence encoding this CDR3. This CDR3 is CASSLARETQYF. In nucleotides, the CDR3 is TGTGCCAGCAGCCTAGCCCGGGAGACCCAGTACTTC. The rearrangement uses TRBV7-2 and TRBJ2-5; possibly TRBD2 for D (5 bases). The germline CDR1 and CDR2 sequences are SGHTA and FQGNSA. The CDR3 consists of 12 residues.

The CDR3 DNA follows: TGTGCCAGCAGTCCCGAAGGCGTTAGCATGAACACTGAAGCTTTCTTT. Encoded protein: CASSPEGVSMNTEAFF. The J gene is TRBJ1-1, the V gene TRBV6-6; no clear D. V lost 5 bases and J 0 bases, leaving 16 bases between the germline ends. From germline, CDR1 is MNHNY and CDR2 SVGAGI (reference sequence). This CDR3 spans 16 amino acids.

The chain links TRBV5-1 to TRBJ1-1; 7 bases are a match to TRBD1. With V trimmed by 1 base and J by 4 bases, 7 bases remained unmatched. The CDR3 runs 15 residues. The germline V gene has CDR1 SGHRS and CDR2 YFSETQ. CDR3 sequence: CASSLPRQGGTEAFF. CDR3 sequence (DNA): TGCGCCAGCAGCTTGCCGAGACAGGGTGGCACTGAAGCTTTCTTT.

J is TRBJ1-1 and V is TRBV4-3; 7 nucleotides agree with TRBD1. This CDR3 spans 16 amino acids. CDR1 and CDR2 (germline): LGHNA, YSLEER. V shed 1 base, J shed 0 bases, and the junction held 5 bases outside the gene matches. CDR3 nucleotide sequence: TGCGCCAGCAGCCAAGGAAGACAGGGTCTGAACACTGAAGCTTTCTTT. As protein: CASSQGRQGLNTEAFF.

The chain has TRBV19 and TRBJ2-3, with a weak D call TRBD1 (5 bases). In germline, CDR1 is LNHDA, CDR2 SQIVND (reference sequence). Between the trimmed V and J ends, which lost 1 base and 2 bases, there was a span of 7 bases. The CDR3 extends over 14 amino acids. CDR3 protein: CASSIGGNTDTQYF. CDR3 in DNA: TGTGCCAGTAGTATAGGGGGCAACACAGATACGCAGTATTTT.

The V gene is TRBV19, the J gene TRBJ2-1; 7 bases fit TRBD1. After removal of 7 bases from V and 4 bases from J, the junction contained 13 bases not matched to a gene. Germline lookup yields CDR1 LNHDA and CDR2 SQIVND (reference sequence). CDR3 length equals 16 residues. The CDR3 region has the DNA TGTGCCAGTACCCTTAGGGGGCAATCCCTATACAATGAGCAGTTCTTC. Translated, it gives CASTLRGQSLYNEQFF. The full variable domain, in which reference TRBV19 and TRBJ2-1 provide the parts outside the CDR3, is DGGITQSPKYLFRKEGQNVTLSCEQNLNHDAMYWYRQDPGQGLRLIYYSQIVNDFQKGDIAEGYSVSREKKESFPLTVTSAQKNPTAFYLCASTLRGQSLYNEQFFGPGTRLTVL.

Here the CDR3 DNA reads TGTGCCAGCAGTGACGAGGGCTCTGGGGCCAACGTCCTGACTTTC. Its translation is CASSDEGSGANVLTF. This rearrangement joins TRBV2 to TRBJ2-6; D is possibly TRBD2 (5 bases). The V end was cut by 3 bases, the J end by 0 bases, with 6 bases between. CDR1 and CDR2 (germline): SNHLY, FYNNEI. The CDR3 has 15 amino acids.

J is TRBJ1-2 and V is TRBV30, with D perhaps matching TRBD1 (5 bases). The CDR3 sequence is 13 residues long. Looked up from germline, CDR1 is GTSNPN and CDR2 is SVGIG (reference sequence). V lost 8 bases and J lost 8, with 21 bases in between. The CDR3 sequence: CAAKPPGRVGYTF. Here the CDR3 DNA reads TGTGCCGCCAAACCTCCAGGGAGGGTAGGCTACACCTTC.